Listed below are T cell receptor beta chains from one sample, sequenced in a study of cytomegalovirus exposure and HLA in healthy donors. Profiling relied on immunoSEQ multiplex PCR, and the TCRdb table lists in-frame clones only, not all of them. The table shows 200,000 to 250,000 clones, with over 65% occurring only once. Sequenced material: PBMCs. The receptors stem from a human donor in good health. Each CDR3 is given with its conserved first and last residue. D genes are given only for firm matches. Size values are once, few and many counts, or a class for expanded clones, and some rows have none.

d_call j_call v_call clone_size cdr3_nt cdr3_aa
. TRBJ2-3 TRBV13 . TGTGCCAGCAGCCATCGGGGTGAACGAGGCACAGATACGCAGTATTTT CASSHRGERGTDTQYF
. TRBJ2-7 TRBV27 . TGTGCCAGCAGTTTCGTGGCAGGGCCGAGCTCCTACGAGCAGTACTTC CASSFVAGPSSYEQYF
. TRBJ2-3 TRBV9 . TGTGCCAGCAGCAACGATCAGCGGCGCCCCACAGATACGCAGTATTTT CASSNDQRRPTDTQYF
TRBD1 TRBJ1-1 TRBV13 . TGTGCCAGCAGCCCCGGGACAGTGAACACTGAAGCTTTCTTT CASSPGTVNTEAFF
TRBD2 TRBJ2-1 TRBV10-3 . TGTGCCATCAGTGATGGGGGGGGGTCCTACAATGAGCAGTTCTTC CAISDGGGSYNEQFF
TRBD1 TRBJ2-7 TRBV11-2 . TGTGCCAGCAGACGGACAGGGGATCACGAGCAGTACTTC CASRRTGDHEQYF
TRBD1 TRBJ1-5 TRBV15 . TGTGCCACCAGCAGAGACAGGGGGCAGGGTCAGCCCCAGCATTTT CATSRDRGQGQPQHF
. TRBJ2-5 TRBV4-2 . TGTGCCAGCAGCCAAGTCGCCCACAAAGAGACCCAGTACTTC CASSQVAHKETQYF
. TRBJ2-3 TRBV7-3 . TGTGCCAGCAGCTTATATCGGGCAGATACGCAGTATTTT CASSLYRADTQYF
TRBD2 TRBJ2-7 TRBV18 few TGTGCCAGCTCACAGGACGCTAGCGGTTACGAGCAGTACTTC CASSQDASGYEQYF
TRBD1 TRBJ2-3 TRBV29-1 . TGCAGCGTTTGGGCAGGGGGCTTCCCAGATACGCAGTATTTT CSVWAGGFPDTQYF